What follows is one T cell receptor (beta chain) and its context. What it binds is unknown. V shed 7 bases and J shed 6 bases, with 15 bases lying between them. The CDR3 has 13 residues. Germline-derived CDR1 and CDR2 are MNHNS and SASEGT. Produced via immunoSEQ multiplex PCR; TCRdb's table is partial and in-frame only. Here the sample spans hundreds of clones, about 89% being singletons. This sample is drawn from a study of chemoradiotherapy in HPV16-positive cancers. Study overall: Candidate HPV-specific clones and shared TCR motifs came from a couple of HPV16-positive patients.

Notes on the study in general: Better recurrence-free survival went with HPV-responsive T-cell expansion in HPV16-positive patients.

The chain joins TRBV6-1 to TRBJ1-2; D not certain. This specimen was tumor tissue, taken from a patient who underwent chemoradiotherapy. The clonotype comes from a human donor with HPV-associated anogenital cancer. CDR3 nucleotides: TGTGCCAGCACCGGGCTAGGGTACCATGGCTACACCTTC. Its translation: CASTGLGYHGYTF.